Reported below is one TCR beta chain. Its recognized antigen is unknown. Within one base of it there is no much larger clone, and no base qualities were kept. The immunoSEQ Assay, a bias-controlled multiplex PCR, was used to amplify TCRbeta CDR3 regions from genomic DNA. Turning to the authors' computational methods: Within the assay, amplification of reference gene primers was used to estimate how many nucleated cells each sample contained. Sequence reads were collapsed and filtered to measure the absolute abundance of every unique TCRbeta CDR3 rearrangement. For each sample, productive Simpson clonality was calculated as the square root of Simpson's diversity index across productive rearrangements. The immuneACCESS repertoire file appears here via TCRdb, limited to in-frame rearrangements. These files lack a portion of the clones; in checked studies, under half of the deficit traces to unresolved V genes, and the cause of the others is not known. That table furnishes V, J and clone size, whereas the DNA furnished D and trimming. In this sample the table shows roughly 250,000 clones, about four fifths of which occur a single time. 15% to 18% of the sample is taken by the ten largest.

These data are taken from a study of blood T cell repertoires in COVID-19 (dated by TCRdb to about 2020). With respect to the entire study: The collaborator samples originated in the United States, Italy and Spain and spanned the acute and convalescent phases of COVID-19. The material from the prospective study consisted of cDNA or gDNA derived from T cells, B-cell-depleted T cells, or PBMCs. Deeply sampled blood TCRbeta repertoires from subjects exposed to, actively infected with, or recovered from COVID-19 were included in the dataset. The repertoires were released in a freely available public database meant as a resource for research on the immune response to SARS-CoV-2. Samples came from the ongoing ImmuneRACE study (first 160 participants) plus 1,254 subjects from 6 global collaborators. Nearly every sample came with metadata listing a de-identified subject ID, COVID-19 status, age in years and sex. HLA class I and class II types, where available, came from metadata supplied by the sample provider rather than from assay-based typing.

One collaborating source in Seattle enrolled patients during active infection and followed them longitudinally through the course of disease. Whole blood was collected in K2EDTA tubes by collaborating institutions according to the institutions' own protocols. For TCRbeta analysis, collaborators shipped samples in one of three forms: frozen whole blood, isolated PBMCs, or DNA extracted from either of those sample types. Overall study outcomes, separate from this receptor: The quantity of clinical and demographic metadata differed by source and by participant and was supplied without curation.

The TCR comes from a person aged 65 to 79 with COVID-19, enrolled during active disease. Sequencing input: peripheral blood.

CDR3 loop: CASSPRTRQAYGYTF. The bases read TGTGCCAGCAGCCCCCGGACACGCCAGGCCTATGGCTACACCTTC. The sequence is built from TRBV9 and TRBJ1-2; the D region possibly corresponds to TRBD1 (5 bases align). Including the terminal cysteine and phenylalanine, the CDR3 comprises 15 residues. Of all the DNA, just the CDR3 is kept, 45 bases in frame from base 1. V lost 4 bases and J lost 4 bases; the stretch between them is 17 bases long. CDR1 and CDR2 are read off the germline V gene as SGDLS and YYNGEE. The reference TRBV9 and TRBJ1-2 proteins fill in what lies around the CDR3, so the full variable domain reads DSGVTQTPKHLITATGQRVTLRCSPRSGDLSVYWYQQSLDQGLQFLIQYYNGEERAKGNILERFSAQQFPDLHSELNLSSLELGDSALYFCASSPRTRQAYGYTFGSGTRLTVV.